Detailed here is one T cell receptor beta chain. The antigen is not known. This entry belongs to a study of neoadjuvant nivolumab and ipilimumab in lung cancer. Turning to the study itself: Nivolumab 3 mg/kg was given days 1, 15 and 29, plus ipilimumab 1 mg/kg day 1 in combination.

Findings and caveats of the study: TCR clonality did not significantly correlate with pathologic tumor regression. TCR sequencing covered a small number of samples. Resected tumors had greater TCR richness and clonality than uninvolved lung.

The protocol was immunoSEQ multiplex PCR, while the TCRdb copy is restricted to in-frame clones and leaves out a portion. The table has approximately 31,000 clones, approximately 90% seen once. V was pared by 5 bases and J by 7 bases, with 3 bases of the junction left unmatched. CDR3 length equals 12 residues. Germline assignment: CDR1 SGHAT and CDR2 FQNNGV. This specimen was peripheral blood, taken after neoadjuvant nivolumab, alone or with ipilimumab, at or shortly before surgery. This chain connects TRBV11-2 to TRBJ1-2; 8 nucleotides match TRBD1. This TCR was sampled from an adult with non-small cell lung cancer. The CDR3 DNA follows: TGTGCCAGCAGCGGGCAGGGGGCTGGCTACACCTTC. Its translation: CASSGQGAGYTF. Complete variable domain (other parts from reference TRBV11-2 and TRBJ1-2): EAGVAQSPRYKIIEKRQSVAFWCNPISGHATLYWYQQILGQGPKLLIQFQNNGVVDDSQLPKDRFSAERLKGVDSTLKIQPAKLEDSAVYLCASSGQGAGYTFGSGTRLTVV.